This T cell receptor beta chain was found in a study of patients and donors after allogeneic stem cell transplantation. TCRdb reprocessed the RT-PCR reads via MiXCR and lists one record per CDR3 protein. This table has roughly 190,000 distinct CDR3 sequences, 40% to 45% appearing once. The CDR3 has 13 amino acids. V was clipped by 1 base and J by 5 bases, with 9 bases between them. Germline CDR1 MNHEY, CDR2 SMNVEV (reference sequence). Sequencing was performed on blood, either unsorted or a sorted T cell fraction (not recorded which). The V gene is TRBV27, the J gene TRBJ2-7, with a tentative D call TRBD1 (5 bases). This sequence was found in a human donor who was either an allogeneic HSCT recipient or a stem cell or donor lymphocyte infusion donor (not recorded which). It is not recorded whose cells these are; they may come from a transplant donor. CDR3 in DNA: TGTGCCAGCAGTTTATATCCAGGGAACGAGCAGTACTTC. Its protein product is CASSLYPGNEQYF.